The present T cell receptor beta chain was sequenced within a study of blood T cell repertoires in COVID-19. For the study at large: Whether acute or convalescent, the COVID-19 samples came from the United States, Italy and Spain.

The method was immunoSEQ multiplex PCR; TCRdb's version includes in-frame clones alone and lacks a portion of them. The data hold roughly 250,000 clones, with roughly four fifths observed a single time. Trimming stripped 1 base from V and 2 bases from J, with 9 bases between. Germline values: CDR1 SGHTA, CDR2 FQGNSA. The CDR3 contains 14 residues. The chain couples TRBV7-2 to TRBJ2-7; D possibly corresponds to TRBD2 (5 bases). The TCR sequence derives from a woman in her 70s with acute or convalescent COVID-19. What was sequenced was peripheral blood. This CDR3 is CASSLGGSAYEQYF. In DNA form, the CDR3 reads TGTGCCAGCAGCTTAGGCGGGTCCGCCTACGAGCAGTACTTC.